Presented here are 26 T cell receptor beta chains from one specimen sequenced in a study of T cells in Graves' hyperthyroidism and ophthalmopathy (dated by TCRdb to between 2018 and 2020). The method was multiplex PCR. Instrument on record: Illumina HiSeq 2000. Amplification of TCR beta CDR3 regions was carried out from RNA transcripts. The TCR CDR3 was subjected to a first round of RT-PCR using the HTBI primer set and the Qiagen OneStep RT-PCR kit. The public sequencing data were trimmed at Q25 with fastp and processed into clonotypes with MiXCR by TCRdb, which kept only in-frame beta chains. Records with the same CDR3 protein are collapsed into one entry carrying the most frequent genes and DNA. Within this sample are roughly 250,000 distinct CDR3 sequences, with around 22% of them counted one time only. In total, the top ten clones hold 50% to 75% of the sample. The sequencing input was blood. The source of these receptors is a man aged 25-40 years with Graves' ophthalmopathy.

This clonotype was seen more than once but under ten times. CDR3 amino acids: CASSLAGEYFNEQFF. CDR3 bases: TGTGCCAGCAGCTTAGCGGGAGAGTACTTCAATGAGCAGTTCTTC. The chain carries TRBV7-6 and TRBJ2-1; perhaps TRBD2 as D (5 bases). Germline V gene lookup returns CDR1 SGHVS and CDR2 FNYEAQ. This CDR3 contains 15 residues. The V gene lost 0 bases and the J gene lost 6 bases, with 12 bases spanning the gap. The variable domain in full, with the rest retrieved from reference TRBV7-6 and TRBJ2-1, is GAGVSQSPRYKVTKRGQDVALRCDPISGHVSLYWYRQALGQGPEFLTYFNYEAQQDKSGLPNDRFSAERPEGSISTLTIQRTEQRDSAMYRCASSLAGEYFNEQFFGPGTRLTVL.

The rearrangement uses TRBV6-5 and TRBJ2-7, with a tentative D call TRBD1 (6 bases). The CDR3 totals 14 residues. Looked up from germline, CDR1 is MNHEY and CDR2 is SVGAGI. Trimming stripped 2 bases from V and 2 bases from J, with 10 bases between. The CDR3 region has the DNA TGTGCCAGCAGTTACAGCCAGGGGCCCTACGAGCAGTACTTC. Translated, it gives CASSYSQGPYEQYF.

In this sample, this clonotype turned up a few times. The chain links TRBV24-1 to TRBJ2-3, with 14 nucleotides matching TRBD2. The J segment lost 5 bases and the V segment lost 2 bases, leaving 5 bases of the junction unmatched. Germline assignment: CDR1 KGHDR and CDR2 SFDVKD. The CDR3 runs to 17 residues. The CDR3 region is CATSDSRLAGGQDTQYF. The DNA for the CDR3 is TGTGCCACCAGTGATTCCCGACTAGCGGGAGGGCAAGATACGCAGTATTTT.

This clonotype was counted only a few times. V and J are TRBV20-1 and TRBJ1-1; 10 positions agree with TRBD1. Trimming at V came to 3 bases and at J to 0 bases, leaving 4 bases not matched to a gene. CDR1 and CDR2 from the germline V gene are DFQATT and SNEGSKA (reference sequence). The CDR3 consists of 15 residues. The CDR3 protein is CSARPGQGLNTEAFF. CDR3 nucleotide sequence: TGCAGTGCTAGGCCGGGACAGGGGTTGAACACTGAAGCTTTCTTT.

This clonotype appeared many times. This sequence joins TRBV12-3 or TRBV12-4 and TRBJ1-6; weak D call: TRBD1 (5 bases). The CDR3 is made up of 16 amino acids. Trimming stripped 5 bases from V and 0 bases from J, with 11 bases between. The CDR3 reads CASSQWGSSYNSPLHF. In DNA form, the CDR3 reads TGTGCCAGCAGTCAGTGGGGGAGCTCCTATAATTCACCCCTCCACTTT.

This clonotype came up many times. This chain connects TRBV5-1 to TRBJ2-6, with unresolved D. Germline CDR1 SGHRS, CDR2 YFSETQ. V lost 0 bases, J lost 0 bases, and 1 base lay in between. CDR3 size: 14 residues. This CDR3 reads CASSLGSGANVLTF. In DNA, the CDR3 is TGCGCCAGCAGCTTGGGCTCTGGGGCCAACGTCCTGACTTTC.

This clonotype was seen many times. The J gene is TRBJ2-3, the V gene TRBV20-1, with D tentatively TRBD2 (6 bases). The CDR3 has 18 amino acids. Germline lookup yields CDR1 DFQATT and CDR2 SNEGSKA (reference sequence). Deletions cut 1 base from V and 0 bases from J, with 20 bases between. This CDR3 reads CSARGYGSRTISTDTQYF. The CDR3 DNA follows: TGCAGTGCTAGAGGGTACGGGAGTCGGACTATAAGCACAGATACGCAGTATTTT.

At least ten counts were recorded for this clonotype. The chain combines TRBV7-3 with TRBJ2-7; 15 bases match TRBD2. This CDR3 has 17 residues. Germline V gives CDR1 SGHTA, CDR2 FQGTGA. V dropped 0 bases and J dropped 5; count of bases not matched to a gene: 5. The CDR3 region is CASSLTGLAGGPDEQYF. For the CDR3, the DNA is TGTGCCAGCAGCTTAACTGGACTAGCGGGAGGGCCAGACGAGCAGTACTTC.

As concerns this clonotype: A much more abundant neighbour one base away suggests this may be a read error. The rearrangement links TRBV2 to TRBJ1-4; 8 bases map to TRBD1. The CDR3 extends over 13 amino acids. V shed 11 bases and J 8 bases; nucleotides not matched to a gene: 10. Germline loops: CDR1 SNHLY, CDR2 FYNNEI. The CDR3: CAGTGQVREKLFF. The CDR3 bases are TGTGCCGGGACGGGACAGGTGCGGGAAAAACTGTTTTTT.

This sequence joins TRBV9 and TRBJ1-4; 8 nucleotides line up with TRBD1. Germline V CDR1 and CDR2: SGDLS, YYNGEE. This CDR3 has 14 residues. Trimming cost V 6 bases and J 4 bases; bases outside gene matches: 5. The CDR3 loop is CASNPTGDNEKLFF. CDR3 nucleotide sequence: TGTGCCAGCAATCCGACAGGGGATAATGAAAAACTGTTTTTT.

The table lists this clonotype with many counts. The V gene is TRBV20-1, the J gene TRBJ2-5, with 8 bases aligning to TRBD2. Trimming cost V 6 bases and J 5 bases; bases outside gene matches: 8. Germline V gene data show CDR1 as DFQATT and CDR2 as SNEGSKA (reference sequence). This CDR3 is 13 amino acids long. The CDR3 sequence is CSAPRGLGETQYF. The CDR3 DNA reads as TGCAGTGCCCCGAGGGGACTAGGGGAGACCCAGTACTTC.

The chain employs TRBV5-1 and TRBJ2-1; D may be TRBD1 (6 bases). The CDR3 length is 18 residues. Between the trimmed V and J ends, which lost 0 bases and 4 bases, there was a span of 20 bases. The germline gives CDR1 SGHRS, CDR2 YFSETQ. The CDR3 DNA is TGCGCCAGCAGCTTGGAGGCCGCGACAGCCCAGGGGTACAATGAGCAGTTCTTC. This sequence encodes CASSLEAATAQGYNEQFF.

The V and J genes are TRBV7-6 and TRBJ2-7, with TRBD1 as a possible D gene (6 bases). Germline CDR1 SGHVS, CDR2 FNYEAQ. The ends were cut back, 5 bases at V and 6 bases at J, with 14 bases in the middle. This CDR3 is 13 amino acids long. This CDR3 is CASSPRTDAEQYF. The CDR3 bases are TGTGCCAGCAGCCCGAGGACAGACGCCGAGCAGTACTTC.

This clonotype was counted at least ten times. The chain employs TRBV30 and TRBJ2-7; 11 bases are a match to TRBD2. The V segment lost 5 bases and the J segment 3 bases; nucleotides outside the gene matches: 6. The CDR3 totals 14 residues. Germline V gene data show CDR1 as GTSNPN and CDR2 as SVGIG (reference sequence). DNA of the CDR3: TGTGCCTGGGGCCTAGCGGGAGGCGGCTACGAGCAGTACTTC. Its protein product is CAWGLAGGGYEQYF.

This clonotype was picked up a small number of times. The chain uses TRBV7-9 and TRBJ2-7; 8 bases align to TRBD2. The CDR3 is 14 amino acids. V lost 3 bases, J lost 4 bases, and 5 bases stayed unmatched. Germline CDR1 and CDR2: SEHNR and FQNEAQ (reference sequence). The CDR3 DNA reads TGTGCCAGCAGCTTGGACGGGAGGGTGTACGAGCAGTACTTC. Protein product: CASSLDGRVYEQYF. Supplemented by reference TRBV7-9 and TRBJ2-7, the full variable domain reads DTGVSQNPRHKITKRGQNVTFRCDPISEHNRLYWYRQTLGQGPEFLTYFQNEAQLEKSRLLSDRFSAERPKGSFSTLEIQRTEQGDSAMYLCASSLDGRVYEQYFGPGTRLTVT.

At least ten counts were recorded for this clonotype. The genes are TRBV28 and TRBJ1-2; tentatively, D is TRBD1 (5 bases). V was cut by 5 bases and J by 6 bases, with 16 bases left in between. Germline-derived CDR1 and CDR2 are MDHEN and SYDVKM. CDR3 length equals 14 residues. The CDR3 nucleotides are TGTGCCAGCAGTATGGGACGGACAAGTCATGGCTACACCTTC. As protein: CASSMGRTSHGYTF.

V and J are TRBV28 and TRBJ2-4, with D unresolved. This CDR3 contains 12 residues. Germline CDR1 reads MDHEN; CDR2 reads SYDVKM. The V end lost 4 bases, the J end lost 2 bases, and 3 bases lay between the germline ends. DNA for the CDR3: TGTGCCAGCAGTTCTACCAAAAACATTCAGTACTTC. This translates into CASSSTKNIQYF.

The sample holds a few counts of this clonotype. The chain joins TRBV9 to TRBJ2-1; D might be TRBD1 or TRBD2, each matching 6 bases. V was clipped by 4 bases and J by 3 bases, with 17 bases between them. Germline lookup yields CDR1 SGDLS and CDR2 YYNGEE. This CDR3 is built from 16 residues. The CDR3 loop is CASSPKGGRGYNEQFF. The CDR3 DNA is TGTGCCAGCAGCCCTAAGGGGGGTCGGGGCTACAATGAGCAGTTCTTC.

A word on this clonotype: A read error may explain this, as a much larger clone is one base away. The chain has TRBV19 and TRBJ1-1, with a possible D match to TRBD1 (6 bases). The CDR3 covers 12 residues. CDR1 and CDR2 (germline): LNHDA, SQIVND (reference sequence). The CDR3 coding sequence is TGTGTCACTACAGGGTTTGGCACTGAAGCTTTCTTT. Its protein product is CVTTGFGTEAFF.

This clonotype appeared a few times. This sequence joins TRBV5-5 and TRBJ1-6, with 8 bases matching TRBD1. V was clipped by 4 bases and J by 8 bases; unmatched bases: 11. This CDR3 is 16 amino acids long. From germline, CDR1 is SGHKS and CDR2 YYEKEE (reference sequence). The DNA for the CDR3 is TGTGCCAGCAGCGTACAGGGGGGGTCGTCCTATTCACCCCTCCACTTT. It translates to CASSVQGGSSYSPLHF.

The chain combines TRBV12-3 or TRBV12-4 with TRBJ2-7, with 10 positions matching TRBD2. The J segment lost 2 bases and the V segment lost 7 bases, leaving 5 bases of the junction unmatched. There are 14 residues in the CDR3. The chain's CDR3 is CASIVGTSAYEQYF. CDR3 sequence (DNA): TGTGCCAGCATCGTCGGGACTAGCGCCTACGAGCAGTACTTC.

As to this clonotype: Being one base from a much bigger clone, this may be a read error. The rearrangement uses TRBV6-1 and TRBJ2-5; D unresolved. In germline, CDR1 is MNHNS, CDR2 SASEGT. Trimming took off 1 base at V and 5 bases at J, with 17 bases between the two ends. This CDR3 spans 16 amino acids. CDR3 nucleotide sequence: TGTGCCAGCAGTGAAGTGGGTGCCCCCCGAAGGGAGACCCAGTACTTC. This translates into CASSEVGAPRRETQYF.

The chain combines TRBV7-3 with TRBJ2-2; 7 bases are shared with TRBD2. Per the germline V gene, CDR1 is SGHTA and CDR2 is FQGTGA. This CDR3 comprises 16 residues. V lost 3 bases, J lost 0 bases, and 4 bases stayed unmatched. The CDR3 DNA reads TGTGCCAGCAGCTTGGTTGGGAGGGCGAACACCGGGGAGCTGTTTTTT. The encoded protein is CASSLVGRANTGELFF. Drawing the rest from reference TRBV7-3 and TRBJ2-2, the complete variable domain is GAGVSQTPSNKVTEKGKYVELRCDPISGHTALYWYRQSLGQGPEFLIYFQGTGAADDSGLPNDRFFAVRPEGSVSTLKIQRTERGDSAVYLCASSLVGRANTGELFFGEGSRLTVL.

This clonotype appeared a few times. The rearrangement uses TRBV2 and TRBJ2-1, with 7 bases that match TRBD2. Per germline, CDR1 SNHLY and CDR2 FYNNEI. This CDR3 has 14 residues. Trimming took 5 bases from V and 4 from J; bases not matched to a gene: 5. DNA of the CDR3: TGTGCCAGCAGTCTGGAGCGGGGATACAATGAGCAGTTCTTC. Encoded protein: CASSLERGYNEQFF.

This clonotype was observed a few times. The chain is built from TRBV19 and TRBJ1-3, with unresolved D. CDR3 length: 16 amino acids. V lost 4 bases and J lost 0, with 13 bases in between. Germline V gene data show CDR1 as LNHDA and CDR2 as SQIVND (reference sequence). The CDR3 loop reads CASSTPGRISGNTIYF. The CDR3 nucleotides read TGTGCCAGTAGTACGCCCGGGCGAATCTCTGGAAACACCATATATTTT.

The chain combines TRBV19 with TRBJ2-7, with 9 bases fitting TRBD2. J lost 1 base, V lost 7 bases, and 8 bases had no gene match. Germline CDR1 is LNHDA and CDR2 is SQIVND (reference sequence). The CDR3 covers 15 residues. The CDR3 loop is CASKATSGPSYEQYF. The DNA for the CDR3 is TGTGCCAGTAAAGCGACTAGCGGTCCTTCCTACGAGCAGTACTTC.